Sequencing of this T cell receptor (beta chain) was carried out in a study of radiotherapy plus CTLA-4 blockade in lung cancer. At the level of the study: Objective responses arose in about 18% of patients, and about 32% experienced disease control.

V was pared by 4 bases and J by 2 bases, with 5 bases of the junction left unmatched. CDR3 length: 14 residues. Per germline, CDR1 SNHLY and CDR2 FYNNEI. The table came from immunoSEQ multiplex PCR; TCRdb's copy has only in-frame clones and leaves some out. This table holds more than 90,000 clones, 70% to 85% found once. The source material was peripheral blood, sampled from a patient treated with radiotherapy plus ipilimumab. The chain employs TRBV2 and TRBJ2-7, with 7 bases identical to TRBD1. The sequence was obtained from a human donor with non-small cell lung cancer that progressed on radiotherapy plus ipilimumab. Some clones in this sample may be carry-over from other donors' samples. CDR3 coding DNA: TGTGCCAGCAGTGCACAAGGACAGGCCTACGAGCAGTACTTC. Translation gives CASSAQGQAYEQYF.